These T cell receptor beta chains were read from a single sample in a study of shared clonotypes between healthy human individuals. Clones were read by immunoSEQ multiplex PCR, and TCRdb kept only the in-frame ones, dropping some. Of a few million clones in the sample, approximately 93% are singletons; the top ten hold about 0.39%. Input material: naive CD4+ T cells from PBMCs. These TCRs come from a young man in good health. Some clones in this sample may be carry-over from other donors' samples. Each CDR3 is given with its conserved first and last residue. Each record gives: V gene, J gene, clone size, D gene, CDR3 DNA, CDR3 protein. The D gene is left open where the match is weak. The size of a clone is reported for some rows only, either as once, few or many, or as a class for expanded clones.

v_call: TRBV7-3
j_call: TRBJ2-1
clone_size: .
d_call: TRBD2
cdr3_nt: TGTGCCAGCAGCTTGGGACTAGCGGGTACAGAGCAGTTCTTC
cdr3_aa: CASSLGLAGTEQFF

v_call: TRBV28
j_call: TRBJ2-7
clone_size: .
d_call: TRBD2
cdr3_nt: TGTGCCAGCAGTGGGACTAGCGGAAGCTACGAGCAGTACTTC
cdr3_aa: CASSGTSGSYEQYF

v_call: TRBV9
j_call: TRBJ1-4
clone_size: .
d_call: .
cdr3_nt: TGTGCCAGCAGCCCTACAGGAGGGGTTGAAAAACTGTTTTTT
cdr3_aa: CASSPTGGVEKLFF

v_call: TRBV28
j_call: TRBJ1-2
clone_size: .
d_call: .
cdr3_nt: TGTGCCAGCACCCCGGGGGCACCCTATGGCTACACCTTC
cdr3_aa: CASTPGAPYGYTF

v_call: TRBV5-1
j_call: TRBJ1-5
clone_size: .
d_call: TRBD1
cdr3_nt: TGCGCCAGCAGCCTGACAGGGGAGAGCAATCAGCCCCAGCATTTT
cdr3_aa: CASSLTGESNQPQHF

v_call: TRBV27
j_call: TRBJ2-6
clone_size: .
d_call: .
cdr3_nt: TGTGCCAGCAGTTTAATTGGCCACTCTGGGGCCAACGTCCTGACTTTC
cdr3_aa: CASSLIGHSGANVLTF

v_call: TRBV7-3
j_call: TRBJ1-3
clone_size: once
d_call: TRBD1
cdr3_nt: TGTGCCAGCAGCCCGGGACAGGGGAGCACCATATATTTT
cdr3_aa: CASSPGQGSTIYF

v_call: TRBV28
j_call: TRBJ1-4
clone_size: .
d_call: .
cdr3_nt: TGTGCCAGCGTTTCCCGGGACTTTTTTGCAACTAATGAAAAACTGTTTTTT
cdr3_aa: CASVSRDFFATNEKLFF

v_call: TRBV19
j_call: TRBJ2-5
clone_size: .
d_call: .
cdr3_nt: TGTGCCAGTAGTATGCGGCGGGGAACTCCGAGGGGGGAGACCCAGTACTTC
cdr3_aa: CASSMRRGTPRGETQYF

v_call: TRBV7-3
j_call: TRBJ2-3
clone_size: .
d_call: .
cdr3_nt: TGTGCCAGCTCTCTCGGGGAAGATACGCAGTATTTT
cdr3_aa: CASSLGEDTQYF

v_call: TRBV5-4
j_call: TRBJ2-7
clone_size: .
d_call: .
cdr3_nt: TGTGCCAGCAGCTTCGTCAACCCGCGAGGGGTTTACGAGCAGTACTTC
cdr3_aa: CASSFVNPRGVYEQYF

v_call: TRBV6-5
j_call: TRBJ2-1
clone_size: .
d_call: TRBD2
cdr3_nt: TGTGCCAGCAGTAAGACTAGCGGGAGGCCCTTGAAGAAGTTCTTC
cdr3_aa: CASSKTSGRPLKKFF

v_call: TRBV6-6
j_call: TRBJ2-7
clone_size: .
d_call: TRBD1
cdr3_nt: TGTGCCAGCAGTTCCCGGGACAGGGGAGAGCAGTACTTC
cdr3_aa: CASSSRDRGEQYF

v_call: TRBV28
j_call: TRBJ2-7
clone_size: .
d_call: TRBD2
cdr3_nt: TGTGCCAGCAGTTTGGCGGGAGGCGCCTACGAGCAGTACTTC
cdr3_aa: CASSLAGGAYEQYF

v_call: TRBV7-2
j_call: TRBJ2-7
clone_size: .
d_call: .
cdr3_nt: TGTGCCAGCAGCGACATTGGCGGGGCACTAGGAGAGCAGTACTTC
cdr3_aa: CASSDIGGALGEQYF

v_call: TRBV27
j_call: TRBJ2-1
clone_size: .
d_call: .
cdr3_nt: TGTGCCAGCAGCGAGACACGCCCAAGGGGTTACAATGAGCAGTTCTTC
cdr3_aa: CASSETRPRGYNEQFF

v_call: TRBV5-1
j_call: TRBJ2-1
clone_size: .
d_call: TRBD2
cdr3_nt: TGCGCCAGCAGCGTTCCTAGCGGGAGGACCCACAATGAGCAGTTCTTC
cdr3_aa: CASSVPSGRTHNEQFF

v_call: TRBV29-1
j_call: TRBJ2-1
clone_size: .
d_call: TRBD2
cdr3_nt: TGCAGCGCATCATCGCCGGGACTAGGCTTATACAATGAGCAGTTCTTC
cdr3_aa: CSASSPGLGLYNEQFF

v_call: TRBV6-5
j_call: TRBJ2-3
clone_size: .
d_call: .
cdr3_nt: TGTGCCAGCAGTTATAGGAGTACGCAGTATTTT
cdr3_aa: CASSYRSTQYF

v_call: TRBV5-1
j_call: TRBJ2-1
clone_size: .
d_call: TRBD2
cdr3_nt: TGCGCCAGCAACCCCCAAGGACTAGCGGCGAATGAGCAGTTCTTC
cdr3_aa: CASNPQGLAANEQFF

v_call: TRBV14
j_call: TRBJ1-2
clone_size: .
d_call: .
cdr3_nt: TGTGCCAGCAGCGACTCCACCCCCCTGTATGGCTACACCTTC
cdr3_aa: CASSDSTPLYGYTF

v_call: TRBV25-1
j_call: TRBJ2-3
clone_size: .
d_call: TRBD1
cdr3_nt: TGTGCCAGCAGTGAGGGACAGGGGCAGGCAGATACGCAGTATTTT
cdr3_aa: CASSEGQGQADTQYF

v_call: TRBV28
j_call: TRBJ2-7
clone_size: .
d_call: .
cdr3_nt: TGTGCCAGCATCGGCACACTCTCCTACGAGCAGTACTTC
cdr3_aa: CASIGTLSYEQYF

v_call: TRBV29-1
j_call: TRBJ2-7
clone_size: .
d_call: .
cdr3_nt: TGCAGCGTTACAGGACAGAACTACGAGCAGTACTTC
cdr3_aa: CSVTGQNYEQYF

v_call: TRBV6-1
j_call: TRBJ2-7
clone_size: .
d_call: TRBD2
cdr3_nt: TGTGCCAGCAGTAACCCTAGCGGCGGCTACGAGCAGTACTTC
cdr3_aa: CASSNPSGGYEQYF